The 16 T cell receptor beta chains listed next were all sequenced from one sample in a study of beta chain features in type 1 diabetes. Overall study findings and caveats: Moderate but significant shortening of TCRB CDR3s was recorded in all four CD4+ subsets from Type 1 diabetes patients.

All of the isolated RNA was reverse transcribed, so expressed TCRB transcripts were sequenced. Produced via immunoSEQ multiplex PCR; TCRdb's table is partial and in-frame only. The table shows some 290,000 clones, with more than 13% occurring only once. Their antigens are not known. Sequencing input: naive CD4+ T cells from blood. All receptors come from a man aged 25 to 45 with type 1 diabetes.

The rearrangement uses TRBV7-9 and TRBJ2-3; no firm D call. Germline CDR1 and CDR2: SEHNR and FQNEAQ (reference sequence). The V and J ends lost 7 bases and 1 base respectively, with 9 bases between them. The CDR3 contains 13 residues. Here the CDR3 DNA reads TGTGCCAGCACGTCAGGTGGCACAGATACGCAGTATTTT. It yields the protein CASTSGGTDTQYF.

The chain joins TRBV27 to TRBJ2-7, with 8 bases lining up with TRBD1. Trimming removed 6 bases from V and 0 bases from J; junction bases left unmatched: 4. The CDR3 loop spans 14 amino acids. Germline V gene data show CDR1 as MNHEY and CDR2 as SMNVEV (reference sequence). CDR3 sequence: CASSPRGLSYEQYF. The CDR3 coding sequence is TGTGCCAGCAGCCCCAGGGGGCTCTCCTACGAGCAGTACTTC.

This rearrangement joins TRBV30 to TRBJ2-7; D gene uncertain. CDR1 GTSNPN and CDR2 SVGIG come from the germline V gene (reference sequence). The CDR3 contains 12 residues. The V and J ends lost 1 base and 3 bases respectively, with 7 bases between them. As DNA, the CDR3 is TGTGCCTGGAGTGGACTGAGCTACGAGCAGTACTTC. It encodes CAWSGLSYEQYF.

The rearrangement links TRBV7-2 to TRBJ1-5, with 9 bases that match TRBD1. The CDR3 extends over 14 amino acids. Germline CDR1 is SGHTA and CDR2 is FQGNSA. V dropped 5 bases and J dropped 6; count of bases not matched to a gene: 5. CDR3 amino acids: CASSKGQGSQPQHF. The CDR3 DNA reads TGTGCCAGCAGCAAGGGACAGGGTAGTCAGCCCCAGCATTTT.

This clone was counted only a few times. V and J are TRBV18 and TRBJ2-7; TRBD1 matches at 8 bases. V lost 6 bases to trimming and J lost 1 base; unmatched junction nucleotides: 8. The CDR3 loop spans 15 amino acids. Germline lookup yields CDR1 KGHSH and CDR2 LQKENI. CDR3 region: CASSLGTGDSYEQYF. CDR3 in DNA: TGTGCCAGCTCCCTCGGGACAGGAGATTCCTACGAGCAGTACTTC.

J is TRBJ2-7 and V is TRBV29-1; TRBD2 matches 10 bases. In germline, CDR1 is SQVTM, CDR2 ANQGSEA. After removal of 7 bases from V and 0 bases from J, the junction contained 9 bases not matched to a gene. This CDR3 region has 15 residues. Written as DNA, the CDR3 is TGCAGCGGCGTTCTAGCGGGAGCGCCCTCCTACGAGCAGTACTTC. As protein: CSGVLAGAPSYEQYF.

This chain connects TRBV7-2 to TRBJ2-7; 9 bases are a match to TRBD1. In germline, CDR1 is SGHTA, CDR2 FQGNSA. J was trimmed by 1 base and V by 3 bases; bases with no gene match: 4. The CDR3 length is 15 residues. CDR3 sequence: CASSFGTGTSYEQYF. The CDR3 region has the DNA TGTGCCAGCAGCTTCGGGACAGGGACATCCTACGAGCAGTACTTC.

The chain couples TRBV19 to TRBJ2-3; 7 bases fit TRBD2. Looked up from germline, CDR1 is LNHDA and CDR2 is SQIVND (reference sequence). The CDR3 runs to 12 residues. With V trimmed by 3 bases and J by 6 bases, 0 bases remained unmatched. The CDR3 spells CASSMRGDTQYF. CDR3 nucleotide sequence: TGTGCCAGTAGTATGCGGGGGGATACGCAGTATTTT.

The genes are TRBV18 and TRBJ2-1; 9 nucleotides line up with TRBD2. V lost 2 bases, J lost 5 bases, and 7 bases stayed unmatched. CDR1 and CDR2 from the germline V gene are KGHSH and LQKENI. The CDR3 has 16 residues. CDR3 nucleotide sequence: TGTGCCAGCTCACCAATGGCGGGAGGGCCGGACAATGAGCAGTTCTTC. Translation: CASSPMAGGPDNEQFF.

The chain is built from TRBV5-4 and TRBJ2-1; D unclear. V lost 0 bases, J lost 1 base, and 8 bases lay in between. The CDR3 contains 15 residues. Germline V gene sequence: CDR1 SGHNT, CDR2 YYREEE (reference sequence). The chain's CDR3 is CASSLAPVSYNEQFF. For the CDR3, the DNA is TGTGCCAGCAGCTTGGCCCCAGTTTCCTACAATGAGCAGTTCTTC.

Worth noting for this clone: The sample holds other DNA sequences that translate to the same CDR3. The V call is TRBV7-2, the J call TRBJ2-7, with D possibly matching TRBD1 (6 bases). The ends were cut back, 4 bases at V and 4 bases at J, with 11 bases in the middle. This CDR3 is 13 amino acids long. CDR1 and CDR2 from the germline V gene are SGHTA and FQGNSA. As DNA, the CDR3 is TGTGCCAGCAGCTCCCGAGGGGGATACGAGCAGTACTTC. Amino acid sequence: CASSSRGGYEQYF. Using reference TRBV7-2 and TRBJ2-7 for the parts outside the CDR3, the full variable domain is GAGVSQSPSNKVTEKGKDVELRCDPISGHTALYWYRQSLGQGLEFLIYFQGNSAPDKSGLPSDRFSAERTGGSVSTLTIQRTQQEDSAVYLCASSSRGGYEQYFGPGTRLTVT.

The CDR3 DNA is TGCGCCAGCAGCCAGGTTCTAGTAGCGGGAGATTTTGCTGAGCAGTTCTTC. Translated, it gives CASSQVLVAGDFAEQFF. This chain uses TRBV4-3 with TRBJ2-1; TRBD2 agrees at 9 bases. The CDR3 is 17 residues long. Germline V gives CDR1 LGHNA, CDR2 YSLEER. V shed 3 bases and J 9 bases; nucleotides not matched to a gene: 15.

Only a few counts were recorded for this clone. The CDR3 here is CASSLGLTGVATEAFF. DNA of the CDR3: TGTGCCAGCAGCTTGGGGCTGACAGGGGTTGCCACTGAAGCTTTCTTT. V usage is TRBV5-4 and J usage is TRBJ1-1; 8 bases map to TRBD1. Germline CDR1 and CDR2: SGHNT and YYREEE (reference sequence). After removal of 0 bases from V and 4 bases from J, the junction contained 8 bases not matched to a gene. The CDR3 length is 16 residues. Complete variable domain (other parts from reference TRBV5-4 and TRBJ1-1): ETGVTQSPTHLIKTRGQQVTLRCSSQSGHNTVSWYQQALGQGPQFIFQYYREEENGRGNFPPRFSGLQFPNYSSELNVNALELDDSALYLCASSLGLTGVATEAFFGQGTRLTVV.

In the case of this clone: The same CDR3 also results from other DNA sequences found in this sample. This chain links TRBV5-1 with TRBJ2-5, with D perhaps TRBD2 (5 bases). Germline V gene lookup returns CDR1 SGHRS and CDR2 YFSETQ. V lost 0 bases, J lost 5 bases, and 14 bases lay in between. This CDR3 is built from 15 residues. Here the CDR3 reads CASSLAGGSGETQYF. The CDR3 DNA reads TGCGCCAGCAGCTTGGCCGGTGGGAGTGGGGAGACCCAGTACTTC.

This clone was picked up a small number of times. Other DNA sequences in the sample encode the same CDR3. The J gene is TRBJ1-5, the V gene TRBV29-1; 7 positions agree with TRBD1. V shed 4 bases and J 2 bases; nucleotides not matched to a gene: 2. The CDR3 has 13 amino acids. CDR1 and CDR2 from the germline V gene are SQVTM and ANQGSEA. CDR3: CSVGQGGNQPQHF. The CDR3 region has the DNA TGCAGCGTTGGACAGGGAGGCAATCAGCCCCAGCATTTT.

In this sample, this clone turned up a few times. The identical CDR3 is also encoded by other nucleotide sequences in the sample. The chain couples TRBV18 to TRBJ1-5; 8 bases fit TRBD1. CDR1 and CDR2 from the germline V gene are KGHSH and LQKENI. J lost 2 bases, V lost 3 bases, and 0 bases had no gene match. The CDR3 contains 14 residues. This CDR3 is CASSPGQGNQPQHF. The CDR3 DNA is TGTGCCAGCTCACCGGGACAGGGCAATCAGCCCCAGCATTTT.